This record looks at one T cell receptor beta chain sequence and its context. The repertoire was sequenced with immunoSEQ multiplex PCR; TCRdb's copy has only in-frame clones and lacks some. Of about 590,000 clones listed, roughly 96% were seen once; the top ten hold 0.1% to 0.11%. The source of the sample is a study of shared clonotypes between healthy human individuals. In the naive CD8 group, cells lacked CD45RO and were positively selected for CCR7, so terminally differentiated effector memory CD45RA+ cells were left out. Donors were healthy HIV-negative adults without recent acute infections or vaccinations. CDR3 length equals 14 residues. Germline CDR1 and CDR2: MNHEY and SMNVEV (reference sequence). Between the trimmed V and J ends, which lost 4 bases and 1 base, there was a span of 10 bases.

This chain uses TRBV27 with TRBJ2-5; D might be TRBD1 (5 bases). The source is a woman between 25 and 40 years old in good health. The sequenced sample was naive CD8+ T cells sorted from blood. CDR3 amino acids: CASSSSRAQETQYF. Written as DNA, the CDR3 is TGTGCCAGCAGTTCTTCCAGGGCCCAAGAGACCCAGTACTTC.